This T cell receptor beta chain was found in a study of shared clonotypes between healthy human individuals. Terminally differentiated effector memory CD45RA+ cells were excluded by CCR7 positive selection of CD45RO-negative cells. The protocol was immunoSEQ multiplex PCR, while the TCRdb copy is restricted to in-frame clones and leaves out a portion. The sample yields around 2,000,000 clones, about 95% seen once. Study-wide results and limits: Rarefaction curves obtained for sorted subsets showed sequencing incomplete despite large depth. The donor pool, a small one, limited the genetic and exposure-history diversity represented. Clonotypes not shared had lower generation probabilities than those common to all four donors.

V was trimmed by 0 bases and J by 3 bases, leaving 12 bases between them. The CDR3 length is 15 residues. From germline, CDR1 is SGHDN and CDR2 FVKESK. Comment on this clone: As yet, its antigen is unknown.

This clonotype originated in a man between 18 and 35 years old in good health. Sequenced material: naive CD8+ T cells sorted from blood. This rearrangement joins TRBV14 to TRBJ2-7; the D gene is possibly TRBD2 (6 bases). CDR3 DNA: TGTGCCAGCAGCCAAGAGGGGACTGGCATCTACGAGCAGTACTTC. This codes for CASSQEGTGIYEQYF.